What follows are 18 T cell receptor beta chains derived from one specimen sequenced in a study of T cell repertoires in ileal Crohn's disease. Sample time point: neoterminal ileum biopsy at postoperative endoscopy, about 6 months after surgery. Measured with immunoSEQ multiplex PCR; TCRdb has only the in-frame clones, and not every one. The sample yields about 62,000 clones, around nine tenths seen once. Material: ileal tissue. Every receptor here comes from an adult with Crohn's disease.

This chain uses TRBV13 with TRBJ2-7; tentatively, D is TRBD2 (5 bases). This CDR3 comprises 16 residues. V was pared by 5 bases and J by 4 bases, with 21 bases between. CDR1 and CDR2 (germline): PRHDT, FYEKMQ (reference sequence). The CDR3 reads CASSLKRSSPSYEQYV. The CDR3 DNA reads TGTGCCAGCAGCCTAAAGCGGTCTTCTCCTTCATACGAGCAGTACGTC.

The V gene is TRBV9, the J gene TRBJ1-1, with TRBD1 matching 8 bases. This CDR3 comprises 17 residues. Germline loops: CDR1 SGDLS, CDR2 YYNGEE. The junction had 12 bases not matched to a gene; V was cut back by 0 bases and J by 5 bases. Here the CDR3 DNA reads TGTGCCAGCAGCGTAGGGCAGGGGGCGCGGACCCGGACTGAAGCTTTCTTT. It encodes CASSVGQGARTRTEAFF. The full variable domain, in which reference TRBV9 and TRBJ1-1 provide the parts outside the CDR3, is DSGVTQTPKHLITATGQRVTLRCSPRSGDLSVYWYQQSLDQGLQFLIQYYNGEERAKGNILERFSAQQFPDLHSELNLSSLELGDSALYFCASSVGQGARTRTEAFFGQGTRLTVV.

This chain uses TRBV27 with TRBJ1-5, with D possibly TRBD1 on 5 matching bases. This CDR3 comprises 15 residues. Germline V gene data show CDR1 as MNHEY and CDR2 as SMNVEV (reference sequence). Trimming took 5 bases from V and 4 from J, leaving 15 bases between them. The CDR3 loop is CASSVQGDGNQPQHF. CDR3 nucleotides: TGTGCCAGCAGTGTACAAGGGGATGGGAATCAGCCCCAGCATTTT.

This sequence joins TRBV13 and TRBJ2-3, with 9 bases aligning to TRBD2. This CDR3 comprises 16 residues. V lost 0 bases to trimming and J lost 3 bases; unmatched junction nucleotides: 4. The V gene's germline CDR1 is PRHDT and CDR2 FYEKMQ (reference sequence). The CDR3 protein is CASSLGGSGSTDTQYF. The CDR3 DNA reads TGTGCCAGCAGCTTAGGCGGTAGCGGGAGTACAGATACGCAGTATTTT.

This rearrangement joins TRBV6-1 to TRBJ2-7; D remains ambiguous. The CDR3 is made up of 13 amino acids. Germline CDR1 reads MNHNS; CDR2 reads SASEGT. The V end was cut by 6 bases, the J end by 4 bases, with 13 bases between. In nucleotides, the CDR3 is TGTGCCAGCAGAGCCACCTCAAAATACGAGCAGTACTTC. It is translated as CASRATSKYEQYF.

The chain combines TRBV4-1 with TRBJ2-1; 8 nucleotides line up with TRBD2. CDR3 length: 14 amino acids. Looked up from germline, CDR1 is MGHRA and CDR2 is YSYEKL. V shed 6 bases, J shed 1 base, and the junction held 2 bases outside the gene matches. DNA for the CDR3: TGCGCCAGCAGACTAGCGGCTTCCTACAATGAGCAGTTCTTC. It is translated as CASRLAASYNEQFF.

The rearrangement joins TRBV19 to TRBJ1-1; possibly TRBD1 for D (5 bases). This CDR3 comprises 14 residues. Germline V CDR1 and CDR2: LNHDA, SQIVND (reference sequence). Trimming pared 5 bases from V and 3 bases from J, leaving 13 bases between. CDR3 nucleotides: TGTGCCAGTAGTGAGGCGGGACCCTACACTGAAGCTTTCTTT. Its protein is CASSEAGPYTEAFF. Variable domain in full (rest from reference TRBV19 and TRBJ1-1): DGGITQSPKYLFRKEGQNVTLSCEQNLNHDAMYWYRQDPGQGLRLIYYSQIVNDFQKGDIAEGYSVSREKKESFPLTVTSAQKNPTAFYLCASSEAGPYTEAFFGQGTRLTVV.

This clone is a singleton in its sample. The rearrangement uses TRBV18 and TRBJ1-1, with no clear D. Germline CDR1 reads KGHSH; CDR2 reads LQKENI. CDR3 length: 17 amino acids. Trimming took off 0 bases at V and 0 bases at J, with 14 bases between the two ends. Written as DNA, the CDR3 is TGTGCCAGCTCACCACCTAGTACCCGAAGCTTGAACACTGAAGCTTTCTTT. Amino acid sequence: CASSPPSTRSLNTEAFF.

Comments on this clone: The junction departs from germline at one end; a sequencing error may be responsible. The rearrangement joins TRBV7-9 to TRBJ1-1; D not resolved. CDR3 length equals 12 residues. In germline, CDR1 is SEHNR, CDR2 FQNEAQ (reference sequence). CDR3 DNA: TGTGCCAGCAGGTTAGACCGAGTAGAAGCTTTCTTT. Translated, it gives CASRLDRVEAFF.

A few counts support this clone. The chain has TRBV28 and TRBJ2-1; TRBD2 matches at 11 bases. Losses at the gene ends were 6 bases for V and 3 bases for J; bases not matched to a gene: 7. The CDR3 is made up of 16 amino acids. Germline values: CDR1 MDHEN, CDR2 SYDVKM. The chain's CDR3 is CASRTVAGGIYNEQFF. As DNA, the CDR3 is TGTGCCAGCAGGACAGTAGCGGGGGGGATCTACAATGAGCAGTTCTTC.

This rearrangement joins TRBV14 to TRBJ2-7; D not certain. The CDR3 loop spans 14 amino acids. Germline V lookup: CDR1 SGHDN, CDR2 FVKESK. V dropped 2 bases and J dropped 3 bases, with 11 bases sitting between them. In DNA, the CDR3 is TGTGCCAGCAGCCAACAGGCGTTCGTCTACGAGCAGTACTTC. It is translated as CASSQQAFVYEQYF. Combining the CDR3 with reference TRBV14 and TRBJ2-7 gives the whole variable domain EAGVTQFPSHSVIEKGQTVTLRCDPISGHDNLYWYRRVMGKEIKFLLHFVKESKQDESGMPNNRFLAERTGGTYSTLKVQPAELEDSGVYFCASSQQAFVYEQYFGPGTRLTVT.

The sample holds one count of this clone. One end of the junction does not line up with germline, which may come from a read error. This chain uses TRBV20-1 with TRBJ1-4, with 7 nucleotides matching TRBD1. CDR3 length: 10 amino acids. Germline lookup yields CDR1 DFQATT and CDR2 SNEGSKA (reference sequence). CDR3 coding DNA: TGCAGTGCTAGAGGAACAGGGGTGGTTTTT. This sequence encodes CSARGTGVVF.

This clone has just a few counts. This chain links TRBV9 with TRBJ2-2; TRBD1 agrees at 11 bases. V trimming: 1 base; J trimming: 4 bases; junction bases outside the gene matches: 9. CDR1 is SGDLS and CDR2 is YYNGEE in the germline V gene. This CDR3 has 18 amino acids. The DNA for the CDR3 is TGTGCCAGCAGCGTAACTCCTCGGGACAGGGGGAGCACCGGGGAGCTGTTTTTT. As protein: CASSVTPRDRGSTGELFF.

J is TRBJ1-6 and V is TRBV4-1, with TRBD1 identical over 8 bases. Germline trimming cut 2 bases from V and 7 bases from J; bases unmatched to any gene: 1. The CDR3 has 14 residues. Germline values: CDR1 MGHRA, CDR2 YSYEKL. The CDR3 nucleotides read TGCGCCAGCAGCCAAAGACAGGGGAATTCACCCCTCCACTTT. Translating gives CASSQRQGNSPLHF.

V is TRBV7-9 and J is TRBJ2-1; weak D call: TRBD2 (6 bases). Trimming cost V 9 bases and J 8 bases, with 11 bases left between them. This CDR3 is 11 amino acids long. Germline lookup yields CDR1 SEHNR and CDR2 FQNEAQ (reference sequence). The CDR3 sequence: CASRAGHEQFF. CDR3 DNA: TGTGCCAGTCGAGCGGGCCATGAGCAGTTCTTC.

The CDR3 DNA reads as TGTGCCTGGGCTACCGGGACAGTGGGGGAGGAGCAGTACTTC. It encodes CAWATGTVGEEQYF. The chain has TRBV30 and TRBJ2-7; 7 nucleotides match TRBD1. This CDR3 region has 14 residues. The V gene end was trimmed by 5 bases and the J gene end by 7 bases; junction bases not matched to a gene: 14. Germline V gives CDR1 GTSNPN, CDR2 SVGIG (reference sequence).

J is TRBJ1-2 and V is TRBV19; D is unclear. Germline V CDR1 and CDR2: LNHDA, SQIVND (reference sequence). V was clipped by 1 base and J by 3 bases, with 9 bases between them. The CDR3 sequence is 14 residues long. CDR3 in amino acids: CASSIVPFDYGYTF. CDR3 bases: TGTGCCAGTAGTATAGTCCCCTTCGACTATGGCTACACCTTC.

The CDR3, as DNA: TGTGCCAGCAGCCAGCCCTTCGGGGTGAACACTGAAGCTTTCTTT. Protein: CASSQPFGVNTEAFF. The chain employs TRBV7-9 and TRBJ1-1, with D hard to call. Germline assignment: CDR1 SEHNR and CDR2 FQNEAQ (reference sequence). The CDR3 has 15 amino acids. Trimming cost V 5 bases and J 0 bases, with 13 bases left between them.